The 25 T cell receptor beta chains reported below all come from one sample, sequenced in a study of T cells in Graves' hyperthyroidism and ophthalmopathy. Amplification targeted TCR beta CDR3 regions from RNA transcripts. The study used the HTBI primer set for a first-round RT-PCR of the TCR CDR3. TCRdb re-analysed the multiplex PCR reads in MiXCR, keeping a single row per CDR3 protein. The sample contains 250,000 to 350,000 distinct CDR3 sequences, roughly 20% of which appear only once. The specimen was blood. These receptors came from a man aged 30 to 45 with Graves' ophthalmopathy.

Relative to its sample, this clonotype is large (0.1 to 1%). The rearrangement joins TRBV12-3 or TRBV12-4 to TRBJ2-2; tentatively, D is TRBD2 (7 bases). CDR3 size: 16 residues. The germline V and J ends were trimmed by 7 bases and 1 base, with 16 bases remaining between them. The CDR3 protein is CASTIPGGMNTGELFF. The CDR3 DNA reads as TGTGCCAGCACCATTCCGGGGGGCATGAACACCGGGGAGCTGTTTTTT.

This clonotype was counted at least ten times. V usage is TRBV11-1 and J usage is TRBJ2-5; 13 bases are a match to TRBD2. This CDR3 is 17 amino acids long. Germline values: CDR1 SGHAT, CDR2 FQDESV (reference sequence). V lost 4 bases, J lost 2 bases, and 7 bases stayed unmatched. CDR3 nucleotide sequence: TGTGCCAGCAGCTGGGGCCGACTAGCGGGAGGTCAAGAGACCCAGTACTTC. Protein product: CASSWGRLAGGQETQYF.

The chain's CDR3 is CASSLTVNSPLHF. DNA for the CDR3: TGTGCCAGCAGCTTAACGGTGAATTCACCCCTCCACTTT. The rearrangement links TRBV7-3 to TRBJ1-6; no clear D gene. In germline, CDR1 is SGHTA, CDR2 FQGTGA. The V end lost 0 bases, the J end lost 7 bases, and 4 bases lay between the germline ends. CDR3 length equals 13 residues.

This clonotype was detected a few times. The chain recombines TRBV2 with TRBJ2-1; weak D call: TRBD1 (7 bases). Trimming cost V 6 bases and J 0 bases, with 12 bases left between them. CDR1 and CDR2 (germline): SNHLY, FYNNEI. The CDR3 has 15 amino acids. The CDR3: CASSRGALSYNEQFF. The CDR3 DNA follows: TGTGCCAGCAGCAGGGGGGCCCTCTCCTACAATGAGCAGTTCTTC. The full variable domain, its missing parts supplied by reference TRBV2 and TRBJ2-1, is EPEVTQTPSHQVTQMGQEVILRCVPISNHLYFYWYRQILGQKVEFLVSFYNNEISEKSEIFDDQFSVERPDGSNFTLKIRSTKLEDSAMYFCASSRGALSYNEQFFGPGTRLTVL.

V usage is TRBV28 and J usage is TRBJ1-6; TRBD1 might be the D (6 bases). Germline assignment: CDR1 MDHEN and CDR2 SYDVKM. Trimming took 6 bases from V and 7 from J, leaving 13 bases between them. The CDR3 runs to 14 residues. The CDR3 here is CASSPAGDNSPLHF. CDR3 DNA: TGTGCCAGCAGCCCCGCAGGGGACAATTCACCCCTCCACTTT.

The V call is TRBV12-3 or TRBV12-4, the J call TRBJ1-4; D gene uncertain. The V end was cut by 6 bases, the J end by 8 bases, with 13 bases between. There are 13 residues in the CDR3. Here the CDR3 reads CASRSRQNEKLFF. CDR3 nucleotides: TGTGCCAGCAGGTCAAGACAAAACGAAAAACTGTTTTTT.

V usage is TRBV27 and J usage is TRBJ1-1; no clear D gene. Trimming shortened V by 1 base and J by 6 bases, and 15 bases separated the two germline ends. The length of the CDR3 is 15 residues. Per the germline V gene, CDR1 is MNHEY and CDR2 is SMNVEV (reference sequence). CDR3 bases: TGTGCCAGCAGTTTATTATCCGGGGTCCTGGCTGAAGCTTTCTTT. This gives the protein CASSLLSGVLAEAFF.

V is TRBV12-3 or TRBV12-4 and J is TRBJ2-2; D is unresolved. Trimming left V 6 bases short and J 0 bases short, with 8 bases between. This CDR3 region has 14 residues. CDR3 sequence: CASRIVPNTGELFF. The CDR3 region has the DNA TGTGCCAGCAGGATAGTCCCGAACACCGGGGAGCTGTTTTTT.

The chain joins TRBV7-3 to TRBJ2-2, with a tentative D call TRBD2 (7 bases). The V and J ends lost 3 bases and 4 bases respectively, with 12 bases between them. The CDR3 has 15 amino acids. Germline V gene lookup returns CDR1 SGHTA and CDR2 FQGTGA. The CDR3 protein is CASSFKGGFTGELFF. In DNA, the CDR3 is TGTGCCAGCAGCTTCAAGGGGGGGTTCACCGGGGAGCTGTTTTTT.

This clonotype was recorded at least ten times. The rearrangement joins TRBV2 to TRBJ2-5; tentative D call: TRBD1 (5 bases). CDR3 length equals 14 residues. Trimming pared 8 bases from V and 5 bases from J, leaving 18 bases between. CDR1 SNHLY and CDR2 FYNNEI come from the germline V gene. CDR3 sequence reads: CASVNRSPLETQYF. The CDR3 DNA reads as TGTGCCAGCGTGAACAGGTCGCCGCTGGAGACCCAGTACTTC.

This clonotype turned up a few times. The rearrangement uses TRBV2 and TRBJ2-1; 7 bases are shared with TRBD2. Germline trimming cut 7 bases from V and 10 bases from J; bases unmatched to any gene: 7. The germline gives CDR1 SNHLY, CDR2 FYNNEI. The CDR3 has 12 residues. The CDR3 nucleotides read TGTGCCAGCAACTCACTAGCGCTCGAGCAGTTCTTC. It specifies CASNSLALEQFF. The whole variable domain, remainder taken from reference TRBV2 and TRBJ2-1, is EPEVTQTPSHQVTQMGQEVILRCVPISNHLYFYWYRQILGQKVEFLVSFYNNEISEKSEIFDDQFSVERPDGSNFTLKIRSTKLEDSAMYFCASNSLALEQFFGPGTRLTVL.

This clonotype has just a few counts. The V call is TRBV7-9, the J call TRBJ2-1; 7 bases are a match to TRBD2. CDR3 length: 16 amino acids. The trim removed 2 bases at V and 12 bases at J, leaving 16 bases unmatched. The germline CDR1 and CDR2 sequences are SEHNR and FQNEAQ (reference sequence). For the CDR3, the DNA is TGTGCCAGCAGCTTAATTGGCGGGAGTAAGGGGCTTGGGCAGTTCTTC. Its protein product is CASSLIGGSKGLGQFF.

The gene calls are TRBV7-2 and TRBJ2-3, with D perhaps matching TRBD2 (5 bases). Trimming shortened V by 6 bases and J by 4 bases, and 5 bases separated the two germline ends. The CDR3 sequence is 11 residues long. Germline CDR1 SGHTA, CDR2 FQGNSA. In DNA, the CDR3 is TGTGCCAGCAGGAGGGCAGATACGCAGTATTTT. It codes for CASRRADTQYF. Drawing the rest from reference TRBV7-2 and TRBJ2-3, the complete variable domain is GAGVSQSPSNKVTEKGKDVELRCDPISGHTALYWYRQSLGQGLEFLIYFQGNSAPDKSGLPSDRFSAERTGGSVSTLTIQRTQQEDSAVYLCASRRADTQYFGPGTRLTVL.

Notes on this clonotype: The junction departs from the called germline gene at one end, perhaps through a read error. The V and J genes are TRBV5-1 and TRBJ1-5; maybe TRBD1 (5 bases). This CDR3 comprises 15 residues. The germline V gene encodes CDR1 SGHRS and CDR2 YFSETQ. The CDR3 reads CASGLGGDGNQPQHF. For the CDR3, the DNA is TGCGCCAGCGGCTTGGGGGGGGACGGTAATCAGCCCCAGCATTTT.

This clonotype was seen at least ten times. The chain has TRBV18 and TRBJ2-5, with 7 nucleotides matching TRBD2. The germline V gene encodes CDR1 KGHSH and CDR2 LQKENI. The J segment lost 4 bases and the V segment lost 6 bases, leaving 8 bases of the junction unmatched. The CDR3 covers 14 residues. CDR3 nucleotides: TGTGCCAGCTCCCTTGGCGGGAGAGGAGAGACCCAGTACTTC. This translates into CASSLGGRGETQYF. Together with reference TRBV18 and TRBJ2-5, the CDR3 gives the full variable domain: NAGVMQNPRHLVRRRGQEARLRCSPMKGHSHVYWYRQLPEEGLKFMVYLQKENIIDESGMPKERFSAEFPKEGPSILRIQQVVRGDSAAYFCASSLGGRGETQYFGPGTRLLVL.

This clonotype showed up many times. The CDR3 coding sequence is TGTGCCAGCTCATCATCAATGGAGCAGTACTTC. This translates into CASSSSMEQYF. This chain joins TRBV18 and TRBJ2-7; D remains unclear. Germline V gene sequence: CDR1 KGHSH, CDR2 LQKENI. The CDR3 spans 11 residues. V gave up 5 bases and J gave up 7 bases, with 9 bases separating them.

The chain combines TRBV19 with TRBJ2-3, with 12 bases identical to TRBD2. With V trimmed by 6 bases and J by 2 bases, 12 bases remained unmatched. This CDR3 has 18 amino acids. CDR1 is LNHDA, CDR2 SQIVND, per germline (reference sequence). The CDR3 here is CASSPGSSGRGDTDTQYF. CDR3 DNA sequence: TGTGCCAGTAGCCCTGGATCTAGCGGGAGGGGCGACACAGATACGCAGTATTTT.

Worth noting for this clonotype: A read error may explain this, as a much larger clone is one base away. The chain recombines TRBV2 with TRBJ2-1; a weak D match, TRBD2 (6 bases). The closer fit of TRBJ2-7 to the DNA end suggests the J call may be wrong. The germline CDR1 and CDR2 sequences are SNHLY and FYNNEI. The CDR3 sequence is 18 residues long. CDR3 in amino acids: CASASGTLNPGSYNEQYF. As DNA, the CDR3 is TGTGCCAGCGCCTCGGGGACTCTCAATCCGGGGTCCTACAATGAGCAGTACTTC.

This chain links TRBV5-1 with TRBJ2-1; tentative D call: TRBD2 (5 bases). The V and J ends lost 4 bases and 2 bases respectively, with 16 bases between them. In germline, CDR1 is SGHRS, CDR2 YFSETQ. The CDR3 sequence is 16 residues long. The CDR3 loop reads CASSTSGLAPYNEQFF. The CDR3 nucleotides read TGCGCCAGCAGCACCTCCGGGCTAGCACCCTACAATGAGCAGTTCTTC.

The chain couples TRBV12-3 or TRBV12-4 to TRBJ2-7; no firm D call. V gave up 8 bases and J gave up 3 bases, with 5 bases separating them. CDR3 length: 10 residues. CDR3 bases: TGTGCCAGCGGGAACTACGAGCAGTACTTC. This encodes CASGNYEQYF.

The chain links TRBV4-2 to TRBJ1-5; TRBD1 matches 9 bases. The CDR3 is made up of 17 amino acids. The junction had 13 bases not matched to a gene; V was cut back by 5 bases and J by 5 bases. CDR1 and CDR2 from the germline V gene are LGHNA and YNFKEQ. The CDR3 reads CASSSPPGTGLDQPQHF. For the CDR3, the DNA is TGTGCCAGCAGCTCGCCGCCCGGGACAGGGCTAGATCAGCCCCAGCATTTT.

This clonotype was observed a handful of times. Written as DNA, the CDR3 is TGTGCCAGCAGCGCGGGACAGGCCTCGGGTGGGGAGCTGTTTTTT. Encoded protein: CASSAGQASGGELFF. The chain employs TRBV9 and TRBJ2-2, with 8 positions matching TRBD1. The V gene end was trimmed by 3 bases and the J gene end by 8 bases; junction bases not matched to a gene: 9. The CDR3 has 15 residues. The V gene's germline CDR1 is SGDLS and CDR2 YYNGEE.

The chain joins TRBV6-2 or TRBV6-3 to TRBJ2-2, with TRBD2 matching 13 bases. Germline V lookup: CDR1 MNHEY, CDR2 SVGEGT. J lost 7 bases, V lost 5 bases, and 16 bases had no gene match. The CDR3 contains 19 residues. CDR3 residues: CASSRGLAGASFRDGELFF. The CDR3 region has the DNA TGTGCCAGCAGTAGAGGACTAGCGGGAGCATCCTTCCGGGACGGGGAGCTGTTTTTT.

This clonotype was detected only a few times. The V and J genes are TRBV6-1 and TRBJ2-7; TRBD1 might be the D (5 bases). This CDR3 contains 16 residues. Looked up from germline, CDR1 is MNHNS and CDR2 is SASEGT. The ends were cut back, 0 bases at V and 2 bases at J, with 14 bases in the middle. DNA for the CDR3: TGTGCCAGCAGTGAAGCCGGTTCGGACAAGCCCTACGAGCAGTACTTC. Translation gives CASSEAGSDKPYEQYF.

The chain uses TRBV27 and TRBJ1-4; D gene uncertain. There are 14 residues in the CDR3. Trimming shortened V by 5 bases and J by 0 bases, and 7 bases separated the two germline ends. The germline V gene has CDR1 MNHEY and CDR2 SMNVEV (reference sequence). The CDR3 sequence is CASSLEATNEKLFF. CDR3 coding DNA: TGTGCCAGCAGTCTCGAAGCAACTAATGAAAAACTGTTTTTT.